This T cell receptor beta chain derives from a study of regulatory T cells in long-lasting Graves disease. Study summary: Persistence in Graves' disease denoted antithyroid drug use beyond 5 years alongside positive TSH receptor antibodies.

Arm-PCR of CDR3 regions with iRepertoire HTBI primers generated TCR beta libraries. From the multiplex PCR reads, TCRdb called clonotypes with MiXCR, one entry per CDR3 protein. The sample has about 460,000 distinct CDR3 sequences, 22% seen once. Study-level results: TRBV28, TRBJ1-2 and TRBJ2-5 were favored in persistent disease.

Of note for this clonotype: The antigen is unknown. A much more abundant neighbour one base away suggests this may be a read error.

The germline V gene encodes CDR1 SGHRS and CDR2 YFSETQ. The length of the CDR3 is 13 residues. Time point in this sample: persistent/refractory GD, antithyroid drugs over 5 years with positive TRAb. PBMC RNA was the source of the TCR library. The V and J genes are TRBV5-1 and TRBJ1-6; maybe TRBD1 (5 bases). This TCR derives from a female donor with Graves disease. Sequencing was performed on peripheral blood mononuclear cells (PBMCs), taken when the disease was refractory, from a patient treated with antithyroid drugs. The CDR3 sequence is CAGSPGPGQNLHF. The CDR3 DNA reads TGCGCCGGCAGCCCGGGACCAGGTCAGAACCTCCACTTT.